One sample yielded the 30 T cell receptor beta chains listed below, sequenced in a study of control samples from healthy donors and cancer patients. Only in-frame clones appear in the TCRdb table, and some are missing; sequencing was by immunoSEQ multiplex PCR. Of roughly 120,000 clones listed, 80% to 90% are singletons. The sequenced material came from PBMCs. The receptors were gathered from a woman aged 50 to 60 with colorectal cancer.

The rearrangement joins TRBV14 to TRBJ2-4, with 7 bases lining up with TRBD2. This CDR3 region has 17 residues. J was trimmed by 3 bases and V by 5 bases; bases with no gene match: 13. Germline V lookup: CDR1 SGHDN, CDR2 FVKESK. The chain's CDR3 is CASSRAGTGGSKNIQYF. The CDR3 DNA sequence: TGTGCCAGCAGCAGAGCCGGGACGGGGGGAAGCAAAAACATTCAGTACTTC.

This rearrangement joins TRBV2 to TRBJ2-6, with 9 bases that match TRBD2. CDR1 and CDR2 from the germline V gene are SNHLY and FYNNEI. CDR3 length: 17 amino acids. Trimming cost V 6 bases and J 4 bases; bases outside gene matches: 10. DNA for the CDR3: TGTGCCAGCAGGCTGCGCGGGGGGGCTCCCGGGGCCAACGTCCTGACTTTC. This gives the protein CASRLRGGAPGANVLTF.

This chain joins TRBV9 and TRBJ2-7, with D tentatively TRBD1 or TRBD2 (5 bases each). This CDR3 contains 14 residues. The germline V gene encodes CDR1 SGDLS and CDR2 YYNGEE. Deletions cut 2 bases from V and 0 bases from J, with 9 bases between. The CDR3, as DNA: TGTGCCAGCAGCGTGCGAGGGGACTCCTACGAGCAGTACTTC. Encoded protein: CASSVRGDSYEQYF.

In nucleotides, the CDR3 is TGTGCCAGCAGTGAAGACGGTCGGAGGAATGAAAAACTGTTTTTT. Its translation: CASSEDGRRNEKLFF. The rearrangement uses TRBV2 and TRBJ1-4; D is unclear. Trimming took 1 base from V and 5 from J, leaving 11 bases between them. Germline CDR1 reads SNHLY; CDR2 reads FYNNEI. This CDR3 region has 15 residues.

The V call is TRBV5-4, the J call TRBJ1-1; no definite D call. This CDR3 is 14 amino acids long. Looked up from germline, CDR1 is SGHNT and CDR2 is YYREEE (reference sequence). V lost 7 bases, J lost 1 base, and 14 bases lay in between. CDR3 DNA: TGTGCCAGCCGACCTGTTGGCGAGAACACTGAAGCTTTCTTT. It specifies CASRPVGENTEAFF.

The gene calls are TRBV7-9 and TRBJ1-4, with D hard to call. The V gene's germline CDR1 is SEHNR and CDR2 FQNEAQ (reference sequence). The V end was cut by 2 bases, the J end by 10 bases, with 14 bases between. The CDR3 contains 14 residues. CDR3 in amino acids: CASSLSYGSGKLFF. The CDR3 bases are TGTGCCAGCAGCTTAAGTTACGGATCGGGAAAACTGTTTTTT.

The CDR3 coding sequence is TGCGCCAGCAGCCCCCAAGACGGGGCTCAGGGCGAGCAGTACTTC. Translating it yields CASSPQDGAQGEQYF. The chain combines TRBV5-1 with TRBJ2-7; D possibly matches TRBD1 or TRBD2 (5 bases each). Trimming pared 4 bases from V and 6 bases from J, leaving 20 bases between. Germline loops: CDR1 SGHRS, CDR2 YFSETQ. The CDR3 contains 15 residues. The full variable domain, completed using reference TRBV5-1 and TRBJ2-7, is KAGVTQTPRYLIKTRGQQVTLSCSPISGHRSVSWYQQTPGQGLQFLFEYFSETQRNKGNFPGRFSGRQFSNSRSEMNVSTLELGDSALYLCASSPQDGAQGEQYFGPGTRLTVT.

This sequence joins TRBV2 and TRBJ2-5; 7 positions match TRBD1. Germline CDR1 reads SNHLY; CDR2 reads FYNNEI. The junction had 6 bases not matched to a gene; V was cut back by 8 bases and J by 3 bases. CDR3 length: 13 residues. The CDR3 here is CASCRDREETQYF. For the CDR3, the DNA is TGTGCCAGCTGCCGGGACAGAGAAGAGACCCAGTACTTC.

J is TRBJ2-5 and V is TRBV3-1 (or the pseudogene TRBV3-2), with D tentatively TRBD2 (6 bases). Germline V lookup: CDR1 LGHDT, CDR2 YNNKEL (reference sequence). This CDR3 comprises 15 residues. The V end was cut by 5 bases, the J end by 2 bases, with 15 bases between. The CDR3 loop is CASSANNGGQETQYF. In DNA, the CDR3 is TGTGCCAGCAGCGCAAATAACGGGGGACAAGAGACCCAGTACTTC.

Only one count was recorded for this clone. The rearrangement uses TRBV5-4 and TRBJ2-5; 11 bases line up with TRBD1. Germline CDR1 is SGHNT and CDR2 is YYREEE (reference sequence). V trimming: 5 bases; J trimming: 2 bases; junction bases outside the gene matches: 2. The CDR3 has 14 residues. In DNA, the CDR3 is TGTGCCAGCAGGAGGGACAGGGGGCAAGAGACCCAGTACTTC. Protein sequence: CASRRDRGQETQYF.

The V call is TRBV5-1, the J call TRBJ1-2; maybe TRBD1 (5 bases). This CDR3 spans 14 amino acids. The germline V gene encodes CDR1 SGHRS and CDR2 YFSETQ. V was trimmed by 0 bases and J by 6 bases, leaving 12 bases between them. CDR3 DNA: TGCGCCAGCAGCTTGGCCAGGGAAGTTAATGGCTACACCTTC. Residues: CASSLAREVNGYTF. The full variable domain, completed using reference TRBV5-1 and TRBJ1-2, is KAGVTQTPRYLIKTRGQQVTLSCSPISGHRSVSWYQQTPGQGLQFLFEYFSETQRNKGNFPGRFSGRQFSNSRSEMNVSTLELGDSALYLCASSLAREVNGYTFGSGTRLTVV.

The gene calls are TRBV2 and TRBJ2-3; TRBD2 matches at 9 bases. V lost 6 bases and J lost 3; bases outside the gene matches: 7. This CDR3 contains 15 residues. The germline V gene has CDR1 SNHLY and CDR2 FYNNEI. The CDR3 region has the DNA TGTGCCAGCAGAAGAGCGGGAGGCGGGACAGATACGCAGTATTTT. This encodes CASRRAGGGTDTQYF.

The chain employs TRBV9 and TRBJ2-3; maybe TRBD2 (6 bases). Germline CDR1 SGDLS, CDR2 YYNGEE. Trimming removed 0 bases from V and 2 bases from J, with 13 bases in between. CDR3 size: 16 residues. The CDR3 region is CASSVGGTRSTDTQYF. CDR3 DNA: TGTGCCAGCAGCGTAGGGGGGACTCGTTCCACAGATACGCAGTATTTT.

This clone was recorded a few times. The V and J genes are TRBV30 and TRBJ2-6; D uncertain. The CDR3 is 12 amino acids. Germline loops: CDR1 GTSNPN, CDR2 SVGIG (reference sequence). V was pared by 0 bases and J by 12 bases, with 9 bases between. In DNA, the CDR3 is TGTGCCTGGAGTGTGGGTAGTGTCGTCCTGACTTTC. Protein product: CAWSVGSVVLTF.

CDR3 DNA: TGCGCCAGCAGCCAAGGGGACTCCTACGAGCAGTACTTC. Its protein product is CASSQGDSYEQYF. The V gene is TRBV4-1, the J gene TRBJ2-7, with D hard to call. Trimming shortened V by 1 base and J by 0 bases, and 4 bases separated the two germline ends. CDR1 and CDR2 (germline): MGHRA, YSYEKL. This CDR3 spans 13 amino acids.

The chain is built from TRBV28 and TRBJ2-5; TRBD2 matches 7 bases. Germline assignment: CDR1 MDHEN and CDR2 SYDVKM. This CDR3 has 15 amino acids. Trimming took 11 bases from V and 2 from J; bases not matched to a gene: 14. The CDR3 region has the DNA TGTGCCGCGAAGAAGGGAGCGGGAAGACAAGAGACCCAGTACTTC. It translates to CAAKKGAGRQETQYF.

The J gene is TRBJ1-2, the V gene TRBV12-3 or TRBV12-4; D is unclear. V lost 3 bases and J lost 4, with 9 bases in between. This CDR3 is built from 13 residues. The CDR3 DNA reads as TGTGCCAGCAGTTTCGCGGAAAGCTATGGCTACACCTTC. The encoded protein is CASSFAESYGYTF.

A few counts support this clone. This chain links TRBV5-5 with TRBJ2-5, with a weak D call TRBD1 (6 bases). The CDR3 extends over 15 amino acids. Germline CDR1 is SGHKS and CDR2 is YYEKEE (reference sequence). V lost 0 bases, J lost 2 bases, and 11 bases lay in between. The CDR3 loop is CASSLGTAYQETQYF. The CDR3 DNA reads as TGTGCCAGCAGCTTGGGGACAGCTTATCAAGAGACCCAGTACTTC.

The chain carries TRBV6-1 and TRBJ1-1; D not resolved. The CDR3 loop spans 13 amino acids. Germline assignment: CDR1 MNHNS and CDR2 SASEGT. The V gene lost 6 bases and the J gene lost 6 bases, with 14 bases spanning the gap. The CDR3 loop is CASRIGERPEAFF. In nucleotides, the CDR3 is TGTGCCAGCAGGATTGGAGAGCGCCCTGAAGCTTTCTTT.

The chain employs TRBV7-2 and TRBJ1-2; D is uncertain. Germline V gene lookup returns CDR1 SGHTA and CDR2 FQGNSA. This CDR3 has 16 residues. Trimming took off 1 base at V and 1 base at J, with 13 bases between the two ends. CDR3 in DNA: TGTGCCAGCAGCTTAGGGGCTCCGGGAAATAACTATGGCTACACCTTC. This encodes CASSLGAPGNNYGYTF. Full variable domain (remainder filled in from reference TRBV7-2 and TRBJ1-2): GAGVSQSPSNKVTEKGKDVELRCDPISGHTALYWYRQSLGQGLEFLIYFQGNSAPDKSGLPSDRFSAERTGGSVSTLTIQRTQQEDSAVYLCASSLGAPGNNYGYTFGSGTRLTVV.

This chain connects TRBV3-1 (or the pseudogene TRBV3-2) to TRBJ2-7; 7 bases are shared with TRBD1. CDR1 and CDR2 from the germline V gene are LGHDT and YNNKEL (reference sequence). The CDR3 loop spans 15 amino acids. V was clipped by 3 bases and J by 0 bases; unmatched bases: 5. For the CDR3, the DNA is TGTGCCAGCAGCCAGCTCGGGACAGACTCCTACGAGCAGTACTTC. Translating it yields CASSQLGTDSYEQYF.

This chain links TRBV6-2 or TRBV6-3 with TRBJ2-3; 11 nucleotides align to TRBD2. The germline V gene encodes CDR1 MNHEY and CDR2 SVGEGT. The junction had 9 bases not matched to a gene; V was cut back by 0 bases and J by 7 bases. This CDR3 spans 17 amino acids. CDR3 amino acids: CASSYSISGGDQNTQYF. The DNA for the CDR3 is TGTGCCAGCAGTTACTCCATTAGCGGGGGGGATCAAAATACGCAGTATTTT.

The rearrangement joins TRBV9 to TRBJ2-1, with 12 bases identical to TRBD2. The germline gives CDR1 SGDLS, CDR2 YYNGEE. This CDR3 spans 17 amino acids. V was clipped by 0 bases and J by 4 bases; unmatched bases: 5. The CDR3 spells CASSVGTSGIPYNEQFF. In nucleotides, the CDR3 is TGTGCCAGCAGCGTAGGGACTAGCGGGATTCCATACAATGAGCAGTTCTTC.

The genes are TRBV9 and TRBJ2-3; tentative D call: TRBD2 (5 bases). Trimming stripped 4 bases from V and 2 bases from J, with 14 bases between. The CDR3 loop spans 15 amino acids. Per germline, CDR1 SGDLS and CDR2 YYNGEE. The CDR3 loop is CASSRDTRATDTQYF. CDR3 sequence (DNA): TGTGCCAGCAGCCGAGATACTAGAGCCACAGATACGCAGTATTTT.

The J gene is TRBJ2-7, the V gene TRBV10-3; 7 bases align to TRBD2. CDR1 ENHRY and CDR2 SYGVKD come from the germline V gene. The V segment lost 4 bases and the J segment 2 bases; nucleotides outside the gene matches: 8. There are 15 residues in the CDR3. The DNA for the CDR3 is TGTGCCATCAGTGGGTCGGGGACTACCGCCTACGAGCAGTACTTC. Translating gives CAISGSGTTAYEQYF.

The CDR3 bases are TGTGCCAGCAGCCAGGACAGTTTGAACACTGAAGCTTTCTTT. This translates into CASSQDSLNTEAFF. The V and J genes are TRBV3-1 (or the pseudogene TRBV3-2) and TRBJ1-1, with TRBD1 as a possible D gene (6 bases). V lost 3 bases and J lost 0, with 8 bases in between. This CDR3 is 14 amino acids long. CDR1 and CDR2 from the germline V gene are LGHDT and YNNKEL (reference sequence).

This chain uses TRBV30 with TRBJ2-7, with 16 bases lining up with TRBD2. The germline gives CDR1 GTSNPN, CDR2 SVGIG (reference sequence). V was pared by 3 bases and J by 6 bases, with 8 bases of the junction left unmatched. The CDR3 spans 16 residues. This chain's CDR3 is CAWSKGLAGGLVEQYF. The CDR3 region has the DNA TGTGCCTGGAGCAAGGGACTAGCGGGGGGGCTTGTCGAGCAGTACTTC. Full variable domain (rest looked up from reference TRBV30 and TRBJ2-7): SQTIHQWPATLVQPVGSPLSLECTVEGTSNPNLYWYRQAAGRGLQLLFYSVGIGQISSEVPQNLSASRPQDRQFILSSKKLLLSDSGFYLCAWSKGLAGGLVEQYFGPGTRLTVT.

The chain carries TRBV3-1 (or the pseudogene TRBV3-2) and TRBJ1-5; perhaps TRBD1 as D (5 bases). The germline V gene encodes CDR1 LGHDT and CDR2 YNNKEL (reference sequence). This CDR3 region has 15 residues. The ends were cut back, 1 base at V and 6 bases at J, with 13 bases in the middle. The CDR3 DNA follows: TGTGCCAGCAGCCAAGGGTTCTATGGGGGTCAGCCCCAGCATTTT. This sequence encodes CASSQGFYGGQPQHF.

This sequence joins TRBV2 and TRBJ1-5; D unclear. Germline V CDR1 and CDR2: SNHLY, FYNNEI. Trimming cost V 4 bases and J 7 bases, with 14 bases left between them. This CDR3 contains 14 residues. The CDR3 loop is CASSVSGARQPQHF. As DNA, the CDR3 is TGTGCCAGCAGTGTATCGGGCGCAAGGCAGCCCCAGCATTTT. Looking up the rest from reference TRBV2 and TRBJ1-5 gives the full variable domain: EPEVTQTPSHQVTQMGQEVILRCVPISNHLYFYWYRQILGQKVEFLVSFYNNEISEKSEIFDDQFSVERPDGSNFTLKIRSTKLEDSAMYFCASSVSGARQPQHFGDGTRLSIL.

The chain joins TRBV11-2 to TRBJ2-2; 8 nucleotides line up with TRBD1. Germline V lookup: CDR1 SGHAT, CDR2 FQNNGV. V lost 1 base, J lost 5 bases, and 6 bases stayed unmatched. This CDR3 has 16 residues. The CDR3 DNA sequence: TGTGCCAGCAGCTTAGCAGGGGGCAGTTGGACCGGGGAGCTGTTTTTT. Its translation: CASSLAGGSWTGELFF.